The rows below give T cell receptor beta chains drawn from one sample of a study of T cell responses to AZD1222 COVID-19 vaccine. Sequenced by immunoSEQ multiplex PCR; TCRdb stores in-frame clones only, minus some. The sample contains about 110,000 clones, 89% of which appear only once. The sequencing here drew on peripheral blood, taken 28 days after the second AZD1222 dose. These TCRs come from an adult who received the AZD1222 COVID-19 vaccine. The CDR3 runs from the conserved cysteine through the conserved F or W. A D gene is named only where the DNA matches it firmly. Clone size is shown for a subset of rows, as once, few, many or a class of expanded clone.

j_gene | abundance | d_gene | len | v_gene | CDR3aa | CDR3nt
TRBJ2-7 | few | TRBD1 | 14 | TRBV5-5 | CASSLAGTGSEQYF | TGTGCCAGCAGCTTGGCCGGGACAGGGAGCGAGCAGTACTTC
TRBJ2-7 | once | TRBD2 | 13 | TRBV24-1 | CATSEGLAYEQYF | TGTGCCACCAGTGAAGGACTAGCGTACGAGCAGTACTTC
TRBJ2-7 | NA | TRBD1 | 16 | TRBV15 | CATSRVPGQPSYEQYF | TGTGCCACCAGCAGAGTTCCGGGACAGCCATCCTACGAGCAGTACTTC
TRBJ2-7 | few | TRBD1 | 14 | TRBV27 | CASSPGQLTYEQYF | TGTGCCAGCAGCCCGGGACAGCTTACCTACGAGCAGTACTTC
TRBJ2-1 | NA | TRBD2 | 15 | TRBV7-2 | CASSPGRLAGNEQFF | TGTGCCAGCAGCCCAGGGCGCCTAGCGGGCAATGAGCAGTTCTTC
TRBJ2-5 | NA | NA | 13 | TRBV5-6 | CASSFGVQETQYF | TGTGCCAGCAGCTTCGGGGTACAAGAGACCCAGTACTTC
TRBJ2-1 | NA | TRBD2 | 14 | TRBV19 | CASSIEGGKNEQFF | TGTGCCAGTAGTATTGAGGGAGGGAAGAATGAGCAGTTCTTC
TRBJ2-1 | NA | NA | 17 | TRBV30 | CAWSAPHLATSYNEQFF | TGTGCCTGGAGTGCTCCTCACCTAGCGACATCCTACAATGAGCAGTTCTTC
TRBJ2-7 | NA | TRBD2 | 18 | TRBV4-1 | CASSQALLAGGGQGEQYF | TGCGCCAGCAGCCAAGCACTTCTAGCGGGAGGGGGGCAAGGCGAGCAGTACTTC
TRBJ1-2 | NA | NA | 14 | TRBV7-8 | CASSLSNTNYGYTF | TGTGCCAGCAGCTTAAGTAATACTAACTATGGCTACACCTTC
TRBJ2-7 | NA | NA | 14 | TRBV5-1 | CASSLGDEHDEQYF | TGCGCCAGCAGCTTGGGGGACGAGCACGACGAGCAGTACTTC
TRBJ1-1 | NA | TRBD1 | 17 | TRBV5-6 | CASSRNFRDRVSTEAFF | TGTGCCAGCAGCCGTAACTTCCGGGACAGGGTGTCTACTGAAGCTTTCTTT
TRBJ1-2 | NA | TRBD1 | 13 | TRBV24-1 | CATSEWTGDGYTF | TGTGCCACCAGTGAGTGGACAGGGGATGGCTACACCTTC
TRBJ1-2 | once | TRBD1 | 16 | TRBV28 | CASSFPTGGEYYGYTF | TGTGCCAGCAGTTTCCCGACAGGGGGAGAGTACTATGGCTACACCTTC
TRBJ2-7 | NA | TRBD1 | 14 | TRBV19 | CASSTDRGGREQYF | TGTGCCAGTAGTACGGACAGGGGGGGCAGGGAGCAGTACTTC
TRBJ1-1 | NA | NA | 14 | TRBV3-1/TRBV3-2 | CASSQGGLYTEAFF | TGTGCCAGCAGCCAGGGGGGGCTGTACACTGAAGCTTTCTTT
TRBJ2-1 | NA | TRBD2 | 16 | TRBV13 | CASSLGGRVAYNEQFF | TGTGCCAGCAGCTTAGGCGGGAGGGTCGCCTACAATGAGCAGTTCTTC
TRBJ2-7 | NA | TRBD2 | 14 | TRBV30 | CAWSLTSGTNEQYF | TGTGCCTGGAGTCTTACTAGCGGGACCAACGAGCAGTACTTC
TRBJ1-3 | NA | NA | 15 | TRBV16 | CASSQGTISGNTIYF | TGTGCCAGCAGCCAAGGGACAATCTCTGGAAACACCATATATTTT
TRBJ2-1 | NA | TRBD2 | 11 | TRBV20-1 | CSAELAGTQFF | TGCAGTGCTGAGTTAGCGGGAACGCAGTTCTTC
TRBJ2-7 | NA | NA | 15 | TRBV6-6 | CASRKGDYGSYEQYF | TGTGCCAGCAGGAAGGGGGACTATGGTTCGTACGAGCAGTACTTC
TRBJ1-2 | NA | NA | 14 | TRBV7-2 | CASSLGVTPRGYTF | TGTGCCAGCAGCTTAGGGGTGACACCTCGGGGCTACACCTTC
TRBJ2-2 | NA | NA | 16 | TRBV4-3 | CASSQGPIPNTGELFF | TGCGCCAGCAGCCAAGGGCCGATACCGAACACCGGGGAGCTGTTTTTT
TRBJ1-1 | NA | NA | 13 | TRBV11-2 | CASRFPVNTEAFF | TGTGCCAGCAGGTTCCCGGTGAACACTGAAGCTTTCTTT
TRBJ2-5 | NA | NA | 16 | TRBV18 | CASSPRLGGREETQYF | TGTGCCAGCTCGCCCCGCCTAGGGGGGCGGGAAGAGACCCAGTACTTC
TRBJ1-4 | NA | NA | 12 | TRBV12-3/TRBV12-4 | CASRGTDEKLFF | TGTGCCAGCAGGGGAACGGATGAAAAACTGTTTTTT
TRBJ2-2 | NA | NA | 14 | TRBV7-9 | CASRVGGTTGELFF | TGTGCCAGCAGGGTTGGAGGGACAACCGGGGAGCTGTTTTTT
TRBJ2-3 | NA | TRBD2 | 14 | TRBV28 | CASRLAGGTDTQYF | TGTGCCAGCAGACTAGCGGGAGGCACAGATACGCAGTATTTT
TRBJ2-6 | NA | NA | 13 | TRBV30 | CAWRDSGANVLTF | TGTGCCTGGAGAGACTCTGGGGCCAACGTCCTGACTTTC
TRBJ1-5 | NA | NA | 17 | TRBV27 | CASSLTSTDRKNQPQHF | TGTGCCAGCAGTTTAACCTCCACCGACAGAAAGAATCAGCCCCAGCATTTT
TRBJ1-3 | once | NA | 12 | TRBV19 | CASNNLRNTIYF | TGTGCCAGTAATAACCTACGAAACACCATATATTTT
TRBJ2-7 | NA | TRBD1 | 14 | TRBV18 | CASSPQTGGYEQYF | TGTGCCAGCTCACCGCAGACAGGGGGCTACGAGCAGTACTTC
TRBJ2-7 | NA | NA | 15 | TRBV25-1 | CASSEFPRDGYEQYF | TGTGCCAGCAGTGAATTCCCACGGGACGGCTACGAGCAGTACTTC
TRBJ2-1 | NA | TRBD2 | 16 | TRBV14 | CASSPPGLAAYNEQFF | TGTGCCAGCAGCCCGCCGGGACTAGCGGCTTACAATGAGCAGTTCTTC
TRBJ1-1 | once | NA | 13 | TRBV10-2 | CASQLQGNTEAFF | TGCGCCAGCCAACTTCAGGGCAACACTGAAGCTTTCTTT